This T cell receptor beta chain was sequenced during a study of Graves' ophthalmopathy and Graves' hyperthyroidism. General study findings and limits: Most expanded clonotypes in thyroid above 0.001 frequency also showed up in blood.

As the template, RNA transcripts were used to amplify TCR beta CDR3 regions. RT-PCR in the first round used HTBI primers; a second-round multiplex PCR followed. From the multiplex PCR reads, TCRdb called clonotypes with MiXCR, one entry per CDR3 protein. This sample has about 23,000 distinct CDR3 sequences, with about 44% found just once. V dropped 8 bases and J dropped 0; count of bases not matched to a gene: 4. The CDR3 is made up of 13 amino acids. Germline V CDR1 and CDR2: LGHDT, YNNKEL (reference sequence). This clonotype was observed at least ten times. Its antigen remains unknown. The sequencing input was peripheral blood. This chain uses TRBV3-1 with TRBJ2-7; TRBD2 matches 7 bases. The source is an adult woman with stable Graves' hyperthyroidism. This chain's CDR3 is CASAGVSSYEQYF. DNA of the CDR3: TGTGCCAGCGCGGGGGTTAGCTCCTACGAGCAGTACTTC.